This TCR beta chain was found in a study of blood T cell repertoires in COVID-19. Libraries were prepared by immunoSEQ multiplex PCR; TCRdb keeps only in-frame clonotypes and omits some of them. The table shows approximately 150,000 clones, with less than 90% occurring only once. Trimming cost V 1 base and J 7 bases, with 8 bases left between them. Germline V CDR1 and CDR2: LGHDT, YNNKEL (reference sequence). This CDR3 has 14 residues. The clonotype was recovered from a human donor with COVID-19, enrolled during active disease. The donor label of this sample is uncertain. V is TRBV3-1 (or the pseudogene TRBV3-2) and J is TRBJ1-6; TRBD1 is a possible D gene (5 bases). Sequencing was done on a sample of peripheral blood. CDR3 loop: CASSQVGGNSPLHF. In DNA form, the CDR3 reads TGTGCCAGCAGCCAAGTGGGGGGGAATTCACCCCTCCACTTT.